A single sample is the source of the 31 T cell receptor beta chains below, sequenced in a study of T cells in localized non-small cell lung cancer. The table came from immunoSEQ multiplex PCR; TCRdb's copy has only in-frame clones and leaves some out. The sample has some 2,100 clones, less than 30% seen once. Sequenced here: normal lung tissue next to the tumor, sampled before any cancer treatment. These TCRs come from a female donor older than 55 with stage I lung adenocarcinoma.

This clone ranks as medium-sized. The rearrangement uses TRBV11-3 and TRBJ1-1, with D tentatively TRBD1 (5 bases). V shed 3 bases and J shed 5 bases, with 13 bases lying between them. CDR1 and CDR2 from the germline V gene are SGHNT and YENEEA. The length of the CDR3 is 14 residues. The CDR3 loop is CASSFPRVGTEAFF. The DNA of the CDR3 is TGTGCCAGCAGCTTTCCCAGGGTAGGGACTGAAGCTTTCTTT.

The chain employs TRBV4-1 and TRBJ1-1, with D perhaps matching TRBD1 (6 bases). This CDR3 comprises 14 residues. CDR1 is MGHRA and CDR2 is YSYEKL in the germline V gene. The V end was cut by 4 bases, the J end by 5 bases, with 14 bases between. The CDR3 sequence: CASSPTGRGTEAFF. The CDR3 DNA reads TGCGCCAGCAGCCCTACAGGGCGAGGGACTGAAGCTTTCTTT.

The gene calls are TRBV15 and TRBJ2-1; D not resolved. The germline gives CDR1 LNHNV, CDR2 YYDKDF (reference sequence). The CDR3 consists of 14 residues. Trimming pared 0 bases from V and 10 bases from J, leaving 13 bases between. The CDR3 here is CATSRDRSVWEQFF. The CDR3, as DNA: TGTGCCACCAGCAGAGATCGGAGCGTGTGGGAGCAGTTCTTC. The full variable domain, rest sourced from reference TRBV15 and TRBJ2-1, is DAMVIQNPRYQVTQFGKPVTLSCSQTLNHNVMYWYQQKSSQAPKLLFHYYDKDFNNEADTPDNFQSRRPNTSFCFLDIRSPGLGDTAMYLCATSRDRSVWEQFFGPGTRLTVL.

The chain is built from TRBV11-3 and TRBJ2-1; D remains ambiguous. V lost 5 bases to trimming and J lost 5 bases, with 13 bases between them. This CDR3 has 14 amino acids. The V gene's germline CDR1 is SGHNT and CDR2 YENEEA. The DNA for the CDR3 is TGTGCCAGCAGCGCCAACAGAGCCCACAATGAGCAGTTCTTC. This codes for CASSANRAHNEQFF.

The chain employs TRBV11-3 and TRBJ1-2, with 7 bases identical to TRBD1. Germline trimming cut 0 bases from V and 4 bases from J; bases unmatched to any gene: 5. CDR1 and CDR2 from the germline V gene are SGHNT and YENEEA. CDR3 length: 15 amino acids. The CDR3 loop is CASSLEDRRFYGYTF. In nucleotides, the CDR3 is TGTGCCAGCAGCTTAGAGGACAGGAGGTTCTATGGCTACACCTTC.

This clone came up a few times. V and J are TRBV9 and TRBJ1-6; possible D gene TRBD1, 5 bases. The V and J ends lost 7 bases and 0 bases respectively, with 8 bases between them. Germline CDR1 is SGDLS and CDR2 is YYNGEE. The CDR3 is made up of 14 amino acids. This chain's CDR3 is CASGDSSYNSPLHF. CDR3 nucleotide sequence: TGTGCCAGCGGTGACAGCTCCTATAATTCACCCCTCCACTTT.

The chain uses TRBV11-3 and TRBJ2-2, with 10 nucleotides matching TRBD1. The germline V gene has CDR1 SGHNT and CDR2 YENEEA. The CDR3 spans 15 residues. The J segment lost 6 bases and the V segment lost 6 bases, leaving 7 bases of the junction unmatched. In DNA form, the CDR3 reads TGTGCCAGCAGTTCGATAGGACAGGGGGCCGGGGAGCTGTTTTTT. It encodes CASSSIGQGAGELFF. Full variable domain (remainder filled in from reference TRBV11-3 and TRBJ2-2): EAGVVQSPRYKIIEKKQPVAFWCNPISGHNTLYWYLQNLGQGPELLIRYENEEAVDDSQLPKDRFSAERLKGVDSTLKIQPAELGDSAVYLCASSSIGQGAGELFFGEGSRLTVL.

In the case of this clone: Relative to the germline gene, one junction end is altered; a read error may explain this. The V call is TRBV6-8, the J call TRBJ2-1; maybe TRBD2 (5 bases). This CDR3 region has 15 residues. Germline assignment: CDR1 MNHGY and CDR2 SAAAGT. CDR3 coding DNA: TGTGCCAGCAGTGACTCGGCGGGTTCCTACAATGAGCAGTTCTTC. Translating it yields CASSDSAGSYNEQFF.

The gene calls are TRBV11-3 and TRBJ1-6; D unresolved. The CDR3 sequence is 15 residues long. V was shortened by 5 bases and J by 15 bases, with 23 bases between the two germline ends. Germline assignment: CDR1 SGHNT and CDR2 YENEEA. CDR3 nucleotide sequence: TGTGCCAGCAGCCCAGGAAGCGCAGGCCAGTTAATCCTCCACTTT. Amino acid sequence: CASSPGSAGQLILHF.

The chain couples TRBV5-1 to TRBJ2-2, with D tentatively TRBD2 (6 bases). The CDR3 has 16 residues. The germline V and J ends were trimmed by 6 bases and 0 bases, with 15 bases remaining between them. Looked up from germline, CDR1 is SGHRS and CDR2 is YFSETQ. The chain's CDR3 is CASTSYGGSNTGELFF. The DNA of the CDR3 is TGCGCCAGCACCTCCTATGGGGGGTCGAACACCGGGGAGCTGTTTTTT.

This rearrangement joins TRBV29-1 to TRBJ2-1; 8 positions agree with TRBD2. After removal of 8 bases from V and 3 bases from J, the junction contained 9 bases not matched to a gene. Germline CDR1 and CDR2: SQVTM and ANQGSEA. The CDR3 runs 14 residues. CDR3 DNA: TGCAGCCTTCGACGGGGGGGCGTCTACAATGAGCAGTTCTTC. Amino acid sequence: CSLRRGGVYNEQFF.

There are a few counts of this clone. The gene calls are TRBV29-1 and TRBJ2-3; 14 bases map to TRBD2. This CDR3 spans 15 amino acids. CDR1 and CDR2 (germline): SQVTM, ANQGSEA. V lost 5 bases, J lost 6 bases, and 7 bases stayed unmatched. CDR3 nucleotides: TGCAGCGTTAGACAAGGACTAGCGGGGGGCGATACGCAGTATTTT. It translates to CSVRQGLAGGDTQYF.

This clone was seen more than once but under ten times. V gene TRBV9 combines with J gene TRBJ2-7; 7 positions agree with TRBD2. Germline V lookup: CDR1 SGDLS, CDR2 YYNGEE. The J segment lost 0 bases and the V segment lost 0 bases, leaving 6 bases of the junction unmatched. The CDR3 is 16 residues long. The chain's CDR3 is CASSVGLADSSYEQYF. DNA of the CDR3: TGTGCCAGCAGCGTAGGGCTAGCGGATAGCTCCTACGAGCAGTACTTC. The entire variable domain, with the rest obtained from reference TRBV9 and TRBJ2-7, is as follows: DSGVTQTPKHLITATGQRVTLRCSPRSGDLSVYWYQQSLDQGLQFLIQYYNGEERAKGNILERFSAQQFPDLHSELNLSSLELGDSALYFCASSVGLADSSYEQYFGPGTRLTVT.

This clone was observed a few times. The chain combines TRBV9 with TRBJ1-2; 7 bases map to TRBD1. J lost 8 bases, V lost 1 base, and 11 bases had no gene match. The CDR3 contains 15 residues. The germline V gene has CDR1 SGDLS and CDR2 YYNGEE. CDR3 nucleotide sequence: TGTGCCAGCAGCGTAAACCCCAGGGGGGAAGAAGGCTACACCTTC. The encoded protein is CASSVNPRGEEGYTF. The whole variable domain, remainder taken from reference TRBV9 and TRBJ1-2, is DSGVTQTPKHLITATGQRVTLRCSPRSGDLSVYWYQQSLDQGLQFLIQYYNGEERAKGNILERFSAQQFPDLHSELNLSSLELGDSALYFCASSVNPRGEEGYTFGSGTRLTVV.

This chain links TRBV6-7 with TRBJ2-6; D unresolved. TRBV6-7 is an ORF; its function is uncertain. CDR3 length: 14 amino acids. Trimming stripped 10 bases from V and 1 base from J, with 11 bases between. CDR3 region: CANHNISGANVLTF. The CDR3 DNA follows: TGTGCCAACCACAATATATCTGGGGCCAACGTCCTGACTTTC.

Only a few counts were recorded for this clone. The chain employs TRBV6-8 and TRBJ1-1; 7 positions match TRBD1. The CDR3 is 13 residues long. V dropped 10 bases and J dropped 3; count of bases not matched to a gene: 8. CDR1 and CDR2 from the germline V gene are MNHGY and SAAAGT. CDR3 nucleotides: TGTGCCATCAATGACAGGGATGACACTGAAGCTTTCTTT. The encoded protein is CAINDRDDTEAFF.

By share of the sample, this clone is large. This rearrangement joins TRBV19 to TRBJ2-1, with TRBD2 identical over 13 bases. Trimming removed 3 bases from V and 0 bases from J; junction bases left unmatched: 2. The CDR3 loop spans 17 amino acids. CDR1 and CDR2 (germline): LNHDA, SQIVND (reference sequence). The CDR3 is CASSMGLAGISYNEQFF. CDR3 DNA sequence: TGTGCCAGTAGTATGGGACTAGCGGGAATCTCCTACAATGAGCAGTTCTTC. The variable domain in full, completed from reference TRBV19 and TRBJ2-1, reads DGGITQSPKYLFRKEGQNVTLSCEQNLNHDAMYWYRQDPGQGLRLIYYSQIVNDFQKGDIAEGYSVSREKKESFPLTVTSAQKNPTAFYLCASSMGLAGISYNEQFFGPGTRLTVL.

The CDR3 bases are TGTGCCAGCAGTTACGGAATCTCCTACGAGCAGTACTTC. Translated, it gives CASSYGISYEQYF. This rearrangement joins TRBV6-8 to TRBJ2-7; D gene ambiguous. This CDR3 comprises 13 residues. Germline V gene lookup returns CDR1 MNHGY and CDR2 SAAAGT. V lost 2 bases and J lost 0, with 5 bases in between.

The CDR3 DNA follows: TGTGCCAACGCCGAGGGGATAGCCACTAGCACAGATACGCAGTATTTT. Protein: CANAEGIATSTDTQYF. V usage is TRBV19 and J usage is TRBJ2-3, with D perhaps assigned TRBD1 or TRBD2 (5 bases each). V gave up 10 bases and J gave up 0 bases, with 20 bases separating them. This CDR3 is built from 16 residues. Germline assignment: CDR1 LNHDA and CDR2 SQIVND (reference sequence).

This chain links TRBV11-3 with TRBJ1-2, with D hard to call. CDR1 is SGHNT, CDR2 YENEEA, per germline. The V end was cut by 5 bases, the J end by 4 bases, with 17 bases between. The CDR3 has 15 amino acids. Here the CDR3 DNA reads TGTGCCAGCAGCGCCGATATTGGACTAGGCTATGGCTACACCTTC. As protein: CASSADIGLGYGYTF.

This clone has just a few counts. The chain links TRBV14 to TRBJ2-7; 7 nucleotides line up with TRBD1. The CDR3 runs 15 residues. With V trimmed by 4 bases and J by 3 bases, 9 bases remained unmatched. Germline CDR1 SGHDN, CDR2 FVKESK. The DNA for the CDR3 is TGTGCCAGCAGCCCGCTCGGGACAGTCAGCTACGAGCAGTACTTC. This sequence encodes CASSPLGTVSYEQYF.

The chain uses TRBV23-1 and TRBJ1-2; D is perhaps TRBD1 (6 bases). TRBV23-1 is classed as an ORF, of uncertain function. The CDR3 totals 15 residues. Trimming took 6 bases from V and 3 from J, leaving 17 bases between them. CDR3 sequence reads: CASSQVGGSDYGYTF. The CDR3 nucleotides are TGCGCCAGCAGCCAAGTTGGGGGCTCTGACTATGGCTACACCTTC.

A few counts support this clone. The rearrangement joins TRBV30 to TRBJ1-4, with D possibly TRBD1 on 5 matching bases. Trimming left V 1 base short and J 7 bases short, with 7 bases between. The V gene's germline CDR1 is GTSNPN and CDR2 SVGIG (reference sequence). The CDR3 contains 12 residues. In DNA form, the CDR3 reads TGTGCCTGGAGTGGACAGTTTGAAAAACTGTTTTTT. Amino acid sequence: CAWSGQFEKLFF. The full variable domain, its missing parts supplied by reference TRBV30 and TRBJ1-4, is SQTIHQWPATLVQPVGSPLSLECTVEGTSNPNLYWYRQAAGRGLQLLFYSVGIGQISSEVPQNLSASRPQDRQFILSSKKLLLSDSGFYLCAWSGQFEKLFFGSGTQLSVL.

This clone is labeled medium-sized. The J gene is TRBJ1-1, the V gene TRBV11-3, with TRBD1 matching 7 bases. The J segment lost 1 base and the V segment lost 3 bases, leaving 5 bases of the junction unmatched. CDR1 SGHNT and CDR2 YENEEA come from the germline V gene. CDR3 size: 15 residues. In DNA form, the CDR3 reads TGTGCCAGCAGCTTCATGACAGGGAGGAACACTGAAGCTTTCTTT. Its protein product is CASSFMTGRNTEAFF. Drawing the rest from reference TRBV11-3 and TRBJ1-1, the complete variable domain is EAGVVQSPRYKIIEKKQPVAFWCNPISGHNTLYWYLQNLGQGPELLIRYENEEAVDDSQLPKDRFSAERLKGVDSTLKIQPAELGDSAVYLCASSFMTGRNTEAFFGQGTRLTVV.

The chain combines TRBV9 with TRBJ2-7; D perhaps matches TRBD2 (5 bases). The V gene's germline CDR1 is SGDLS and CDR2 YYNGEE. The CDR3 runs to 13 residues. The V and J ends lost 7 bases and 7 bases respectively, with 18 bases between them. CDR3 protein: CASCMWLGSEQYF. CDR3 in DNA: TGTGCCAGCTGCATGTGGTTAGGGAGTGAGCAGTACTTC. The variable domain in full, completed from reference TRBV9 and TRBJ2-7, reads DSGVTQTPKHLITATGQRVTLRCSPRSGDLSVYWYQQSLDQGLQFLIQYYNGEERAKGNILERFSAQQFPDLHSELNLSSLELGDSALYFCASCMWLGSEQYFGPGTRLTVT.

This chain connects TRBV14 to TRBJ1-2; no definite D call. CDR1 is SGHDN and CDR2 is FVKESK in the germline V gene. The CDR3 is 14 residues long. Trimming took 0 bases from V and 6 from J, leaving 11 bases between them. CDR3 amino acids: CASSQDRSGNGYTF. In DNA form, the CDR3 reads TGTGCCAGCAGCCAAGATAGATCGGGTAATGGCTACACCTTC.

This clone has more than one count but fewer than ten. The V call is TRBV6-8, the J call TRBJ2-2; D possibly corresponds to TRBD2 (7 bases). Per the germline V gene, CDR1 is MNHGY and CDR2 is SAAAGT. The CDR3 is 16 amino acids. V lost 7 bases and J lost 7, with 22 bases in between. The DNA for the CDR3 is TGTGCCAGCAACGGGGGGCCGGGCAGGGAAGACGGGGAGCTGTTTTTT. Encoded protein: CASNGGPGREDGELFF.

This clone was seen more than once but under ten times. In DNA form, the CDR3 reads TGTGCCAGCAGTGAGACAGGGTTAGCCGTCCTGACTTTC. It translates to CASSETGLAVLTF. This chain connects TRBV25-1 to TRBJ2-6, with TRBD1 matching 7 bases. Germline lookup yields CDR1 MGHDK and CDR2 SYGVNS. The J segment lost 12 bases and the V segment lost 3 bases, leaving 5 bases of the junction unmatched. The CDR3 is 13 residues long.

V and J are TRBV7-2 and TRBJ2-7; D is undetermined. The CDR3 extends over 13 amino acids. Between the trimmed V and J ends, which lost 5 bases and 5 bases, there was a span of 13 bases. Germline CDR1 reads SGHTA; CDR2 reads FQGNSA. The CDR3: CASSLSTANEQYF. The CDR3, as DNA: TGTGCCAGCAGCCTCTCCACAGCGAACGAGCAGTACTTC.

A few counts support this clone. This chain uses TRBV6-8 with TRBJ2-7; D is uncertain. Germline-derived CDR1 and CDR2 are MNHGY and SAAAGT. The CDR3 length is 12 residues. The V and J ends lost 8 bases and 0 bases respectively, with 8 bases between them. CDR3 coding DNA: TGTGCCAGCCGGACCTACTCCTACGAGCAGTACTTC. Amino acids: CASRTYSYEQYF.

This clone came up once. The chain has TRBV19 and TRBJ1-5; D possibly corresponds to TRBD1 (5 bases). The CDR3 runs 13 residues. V was cut by 7 bases and J by 6 bases, with 13 bases left in between. Germline CDR1 is LNHDA and CDR2 is SQIVND (reference sequence). This CDR3 is CASTNWGSQPQHF. As DNA, the CDR3 is TGTGCCAGTACCAACTGGGGGAGTCAGCCCCAGCATTTT.